The TCR beta chain described here comes from a study of blood T cell repertoires in COVID-19. Overall study: The United States, Italy and Spain provided the acute and convalescent COVID-19 samples. The analysed material was cDNA or gDNA that came from T cells, B-cell-depleted T cells, or PBMCs.

Authors' methods: Counts of nucleated cells, estimated from reference gene primer amplification, were obtained. Generated by immunoSEQ multiplex PCR, the TCRdb table keeps only in-frame clones and is missing some. That table is the source of V, J and clone size, and D and trimming were worked out from the DNA. The table records under 200,000 clones, about 85% of them present only once. This CDR3 spans 12 amino acids. The germline gives CDR1 SNHLY, CDR2 FYNNEI. The germline V and J ends were trimmed by 4 bases and 2 bases, with 5 bases remaining between them. The sample taken for sequencing was peripheral blood. The chain uses TRBV2 and TRBJ1-2; D is unresolved. This TCR derives from a woman older than 75 with acute or convalescent COVID-19. The CDR3 DNA follows: TGTGCCAGCAGTGGTAGAAACTATGGCTACACCTTC. Translating gives CASSGRNYGYTF.